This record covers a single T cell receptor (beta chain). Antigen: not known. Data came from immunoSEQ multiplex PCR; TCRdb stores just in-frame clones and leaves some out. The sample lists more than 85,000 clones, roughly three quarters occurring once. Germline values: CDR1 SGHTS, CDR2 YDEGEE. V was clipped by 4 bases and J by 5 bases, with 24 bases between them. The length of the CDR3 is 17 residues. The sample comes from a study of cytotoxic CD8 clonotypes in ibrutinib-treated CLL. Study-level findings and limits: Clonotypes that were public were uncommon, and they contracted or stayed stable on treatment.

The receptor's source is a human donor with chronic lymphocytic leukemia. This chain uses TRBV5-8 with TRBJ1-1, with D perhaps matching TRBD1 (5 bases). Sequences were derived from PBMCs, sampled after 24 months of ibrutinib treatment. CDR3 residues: CASSAVPGDWGRTEAFF. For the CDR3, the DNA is TGTGCCAGCAGCGCGGTCCCCGGGGACTGGGGTAGGACTGAAGCTTTCTTT.